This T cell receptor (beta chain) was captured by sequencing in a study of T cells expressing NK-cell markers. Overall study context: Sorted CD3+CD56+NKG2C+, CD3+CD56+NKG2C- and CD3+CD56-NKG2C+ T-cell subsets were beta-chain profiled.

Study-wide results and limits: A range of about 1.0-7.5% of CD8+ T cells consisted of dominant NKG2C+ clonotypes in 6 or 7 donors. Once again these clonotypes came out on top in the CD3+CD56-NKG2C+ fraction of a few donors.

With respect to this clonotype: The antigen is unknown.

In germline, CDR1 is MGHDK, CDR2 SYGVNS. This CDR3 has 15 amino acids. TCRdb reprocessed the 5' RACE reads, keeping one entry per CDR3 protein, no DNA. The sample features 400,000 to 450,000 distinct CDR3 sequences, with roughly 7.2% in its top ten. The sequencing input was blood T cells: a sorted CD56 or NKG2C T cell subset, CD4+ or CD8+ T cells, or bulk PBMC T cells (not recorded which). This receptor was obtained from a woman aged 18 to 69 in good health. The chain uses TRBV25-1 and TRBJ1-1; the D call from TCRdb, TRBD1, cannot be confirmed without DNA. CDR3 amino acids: CASSGYGGWSTEAFF. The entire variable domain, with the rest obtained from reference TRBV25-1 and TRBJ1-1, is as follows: EADIYQTPRYLVIGTGKKITLECSQTMGHDKMYWYQQDPGMELHLIHYSYGVNSTEKGDLSSESTVSRIRTEHFPLTLESARPSHTSQYLCASSGYGGWSTEAFFGQGTRLTVV.